The 14 T cell receptor beta chains in this list originate from one sample, sequenced in a study of cytomegalovirus exposure and HLA in healthy donors (dated by TCRdb to 2015 to 2018). The library came from the immunoSEQ multiplex PCR assay. For the multiplex PCR, a mixture combining 60 forward primers for TCR Vbeta segments and 13 reverse primers for TCR Jbeta segments was used. TCRdb retrieved this table from immuneACCESS and kept in-frame rearrangements only. Not all clones are present; in checked studies, unresolved V genes account for under half, and no reason is known for the remainder. Across this sample there are over 50,000 clones, with around 75% seen only once. The ten largest clonotypes hold just over 50% of the sample. The sequenced sample was PBMCs. These receptors were obtained from a man in his forties or fifties in good health and CMV-seropositive.

The chain uses TRBV2 and TRBJ2-1; 12 nucleotides align to TRBD2. V was pared by 7 bases and J by 10 bases, with 5 bases of the junction left unmatched. There are 13 residues in the CDR3. In germline, CDR1 is SNHLY, CDR2 FYNNEI. The CDR3: CASKTSGSGEQFF. CDR3 in DNA: TGTGCCAGCAAGACTAGCGGGAGTGGGGAGCAGTTCTTC.

This clone has just a few counts. The chain combines TRBV19 with TRBJ2-1; 7 bases match TRBD2. CDR1 is LNHDA and CDR2 is SQIVND in the germline V gene (reference sequence). J gave up 5 bases and V 7 bases, and 14 bases lay outside the gene matches. The CDR3 covers 16 residues. In DNA, the CDR3 is TGTGCCAGTATCCGGTCAGCGGGACTAAAGAACAATGAGCAGTTCTTC. Encoded protein: CASIRSAGLKNNEQFF.

Comments on this clone: The junction differs from germline at one of its ends, possibly a read error. The V gene is TRBV9, the J gene TRBJ2-7, with TRBD2 identical over 12 bases. This CDR3 has 18 amino acids. From germline, CDR1 is SGDLS and CDR2 YYNGEE. The CDR3 DNA follows: TGTGCCAGCAGCGTTGGAAGGACTAGCGGGGCCTTTAGCGACGAGCAGTGCTTC. It is translated as CASSVGRTSGAFSDEQCF.

The chain employs TRBV2 and TRBJ2-5; TRBD1 agrees at 12 bases. The CDR3 has 15 amino acids. From germline, CDR1 is SNHLY and CDR2 FYNNEI. With V trimmed by 6 bases and J by 1 base, 3 bases remained unmatched. As DNA, the CDR3 is TGTGCCAGCAGGGGACAGGGGGCGCCCCAAGAGACCCAGTACTTC. Translating it yields CASRGQGAPQETQYF.

V is TRBV9 and J is TRBJ2-1; TRBD2 matches 9 bases. Germline CDR1 reads SGDLS; CDR2 reads YYNGEE. V lost 0 bases to trimming and J lost 0 bases; unmatched junction nucleotides: 4. CDR3 length: 17 amino acids. CDR3 sequence (DNA): TGTGCCAGCAGCGTAGGGCTAGCGGGAAGCTCCTACAATGAGCAGTTCTTC. It translates to CASSVGLAGSSYNEQFF. The whole variable domain, remainder taken from reference TRBV9 and TRBJ2-1, is DSGVTQTPKHLITATGQRVTLRCSPRSGDLSVYWYQQSLDQGLQFLIQYYNGEERAKGNILERFSAQQFPDLHSELNLSSLELGDSALYFCASSVGLAGSSYNEQFFGPGTRLTVL.

The chain has TRBV6-5 and TRBJ1-1; unclear D gene. Trimming removed 1 base at V and 1 base at J, with 4 bases between. In germline, CDR1 is MNHEY, CDR2 SVGAGI. This CDR3 has 13 residues. The CDR3 sequence is CASSYYGNTEAFF. CDR3 in DNA: TGTGCCAGCAGTTACTACGGGAACACTGAAGCTTTCTTT.

Regarding this clone: A much larger clone lies a single base off, so this may be a read error. This CDR3 is missing its conserved last phenylalanine or tryptophan, likely due to a read error. This chain connects TRBV15 to TRBJ2-3, with 13 positions matching TRBD2. Germline CDR1 is LNHNV and CDR2 is YYDKDF (reference sequence). The CDR3 consists of 20 residues. V dropped 2 bases and J dropped 0; count of bases not matched to a gene: 11. The CDR3 bases are TGTGCCACCAGCAGACCCAAGGGACTAGCGGGGACCCCTAGCACAGATACGCAGTATTTG. This codes for CATSRPKGLAGTPSTDTQYL.

The V gene is TRBV14, the J gene TRBJ2-3, with D possibly being TRBD1 (5 bases). Trimming pared 4 bases from V and 4 bases from J, leaving 15 bases between. This CDR3 has 15 residues. CDR1 is SGHDN and CDR2 is FVKESK in the germline V gene. The CDR3 DNA reads TGTGCCAGCAGCCGAGTAGGTAGGGGTGCAGATACGCAGTATTTT. The encoded protein is CASSRVGRGADTQYF.

V and J are TRBV7-2 and TRBJ2-7, with D perhaps matching TRBD1 (5 bases). The CDR3 is 14 amino acids. The germline CDR1 and CDR2 sequences are SGHTA and FQGNSA. V was trimmed by 5 bases and J by 2 bases, leaving 13 bases between them. This chain's CDR3 is CASSKGAKTYEQYF. DNA for the CDR3: TGTGCCAGCAGCAAAGGGGCGAAAACCTACGAGCAGTACTTC.

The CDR3 region is CASTTKGQGIQPQHF. The CDR3 DNA reads TGTGCCAGTACTACCAAGGGACAGGGGATTCAGCCCCAGCATTTT. V and J are TRBV19 and TRBJ1-5; the match to TRBD1 covers 10 bases. The CDR3 runs 15 residues. V trimming: 7 bases; J trimming: 6 bases; junction bases outside the gene matches: 9. The germline CDR1 and CDR2 sequences are LNHDA and SQIVND (reference sequence).

The chain uses TRBV4-3 and TRBJ1-2; TRBD1 agrees at 7 bases. CDR3 length: 15 amino acids. V shed 1 base and J 5 bases; nucleotides not matched to a gene: 7. Looked up from germline, CDR1 is LGHNA and CDR2 is YSLEER. CDR3 in amino acids: CASSQVEGAEYGYTF. The CDR3 coding sequence is TGCGCCAGCAGCCAAGTGGAGGGGGCGGAATATGGCTACACCTTC.

The V gene is TRBV7-6, the J gene TRBJ2-1, with 9 bases that match TRBD1. V was clipped by 1 base and J by 6 bases; unmatched bases: 4. The CDR3 is made up of 15 amino acids. Germline-derived CDR1 and CDR2 are SGHVS and FNYEAQ. The CDR3 here is CASSLGQGGLNEQFF. The DNA for the CDR3 is TGTGCCAGCAGCTTAGGACAGGGGGGGCTCAATGAGCAGTTCTTC.

The CDR3: CASSGRQGSVDTQYF. The CDR3 nucleotides are TGTGCCAGCAGTGGGAGACAGGGGAGTGTAGATACGCAGTATTTT. The V gene is TRBV6-1, the J gene TRBJ2-3, with 8 bases that match TRBD1. With V trimmed by 4 bases and J by 5 bases, 8 bases remained unmatched. The germline V gene encodes CDR1 MNHNS and CDR2 SASEGT. The CDR3 is made up of 15 amino acids.

The V call is TRBV6-1, the J call TRBJ2-1; tentatively, D is TRBD2 (6 bases). This CDR3 is built from 17 residues. Germline assignment: CDR1 MNHNS and CDR2 SASEGT. Trimming removed 3 bases from V and 2 bases from J, with 17 bases in between. This CDR3 reads CASSENGGLPTYNEQFF. In DNA form, the CDR3 reads TGTGCCAGCAGTGAGAATGGGGGACTGCCCACCTACAATGAGCAGTTCTTC.